What follows are 18 T cell receptor beta chains derived from one specimen sequenced in a study of T cells in women clearing cervical HPV infection (dated by TCRdb to 2017 to 2018). The library was produced with the immunoSEQ multiplex PCR assay. TCRdb mirrors the immuneACCESS table, restricted to in-frame sequences. Some clones are absent from its copies; in checked studies, under half trace to an unresolved V gene, and the reason for the others is unknown. This sample's table carries approximately 37,000 clones. The top ten clonotypes cover around 7% of the sample. Input material: blood buffy coat. The receptor set was obtained from a woman between 18 and 70 years old with a cervical HPV16 infection that either progressed to CIN3+ or cleared (not recorded which).

About this clone itself: The read gets to within 3 residues of the CDR3 end, and the germline J gene fills in the rest. The J gene is TRBJ1-2, the V gene TRBV28; D might be TRBD1 (6 bases). The germline CDR1 and CDR2 sequences are MDHEN and SYDVKM. The CDR3 totals 16 residues. Trimming removed 7 bases from V and 4 bases from J, with 22 bases in between. The DNA read from the CDR3 is TGTGCCAGCACAACTTATCAAGGGGGAAGCCCCTATGGC. This sequence encodes CASTTYQGGSPYG. The full CDR3 sequence reads CASTTYQGGSPYGYTF.

As concerns this clone: The read halts 3 residues ahead of the CDR3 end, with the missing end drawn from the germline J gene. The chain is built from TRBV19 and TRBJ2-3; 13 bases fit TRBD2. Germline trimming cut 4 bases from V and 2 bases from J; bases unmatched to any gene: 9. Germline values: CDR1 LNHDA, CDR2 SQIVND (reference sequence). The CDR3 spans 18 residues. The CDR3 spells CASSTRTSGSSLTDTQYF. The CDR3 DNA, read in part, is TGTGCCAGTAGTACCAGGACTAGCGGGAGCTCACTCACAGATACG.

In regard to this clone: The observed sequence ends 3 residues before the CDR3 terminus, with the missing tail filled in from the germline J gene. The chain carries TRBV5-6 and TRBJ1-4; no definite D call. Trimming removed 0 bases from V and 0 bases from J, with 3 bases in between. The CDR3 loop spans 14 amino acids. Germline lookup yields CDR1 SGHDT and CDR2 YYEEEE. CDR3 DNA, as far as it was read: TGTGCCAGCAGCTTGGTAGCAACTAATGAAAAA. It yields the protein CASSLVATNEK. The full-length CDR3 reads as CASSLVATNEKLFF.

With regard to this clone: The read stops 3 residues short of the end of the CDR3; the missing end is completed from the germline J gene. This rearrangement joins TRBV13 to TRBJ2-4, with 7 bases fitting TRBD2. Looked up from germline, CDR1 is PRHDT and CDR2 is FYEKMQ (reference sequence). The CDR3 length is 13 residues. The covered CDR3 bases are TGTGCCAGCAGCCACAGACTAGCCTCCCAT. Translated, it gives CASSHRLASH. The entire CDR3 sequence reads CASSHRLASHQYF.

Concerning this clone: The observed sequence ends 3 residues before the CDR3 terminus, with the missing tail filled in from the germline J gene. The chain links TRBV7-9 to TRBJ1-2; no definite D call. This CDR3 contains 14 residues. Germline loops: CDR1 SEHNR, CDR2 FQNEAQ (reference sequence). The CDR3 DNA, read in part, is TGTGCCAGCAGCCGCCCCGAGAGGTCGGGGGGC. Its translation is CASSRPERSGG. The entire CDR3 protein reads CASSRPERSGGYTF.

Worth noting for this clone: The CDR3 end falls 3 residues outside the read, so it is completed with the germline J gene. The chain is built from TRBV10-3 and TRBJ2-7, with 7 bases aligning to TRBD1. The CDR3 sequence is 13 residues long. The V gene's germline CDR1 is ENHRY and CDR2 SYGVKD. V lost 6 bases and J lost 4; bases outside the gene matches: 6. The CDR3 here is CAIRGQEYYEQYF. The part of the CDR3 DNA that was read is TGTGCCATCAGAGGACAGGAGTATTACGAG.

In the case of this clone: Coverage ceases 3 residues before the CDR3 finishes, and the germline J gene fills in the end. The chain recombines TRBV5-5 with TRBJ2-3; D not certain. CDR3 length: 14 amino acids. Germline-derived CDR1 and CDR2 are SGHKS and YYEKEE (reference sequence). V dropped 2 bases and J dropped 6 bases, with 13 bases sitting between them. The DNA read from the CDR3 is TGTGCCAGCAGCTTAGACTTAGACCCCGATACG. Protein: CASSLDLDPDT. The whole CDR3 is CASSLDLDPDTQYF.

A word on this clone: Sequencing ends 3 residues short of the CDR3 end; the germline J gene provides the rest. The genes are TRBV7-2 and TRBJ2-3; D unresolved. The CDR3 is 12 residues long. Germline V gene data show CDR1 as SGHTA and CDR2 as FQGNSA. CDR3 DNA, as far as it was read: TGTGCCAGCAGCTCGCACATGACTTCG. It codes for CASSSHMTS. The entire CDR3 sequence reads CASSSHMTSQYF.

Concerning this clone itself: The observed sequence ends 3 residues before the CDR3 terminus, with the missing tail filled in from the germline J gene. This chain uses TRBV6-1 with TRBJ2-3, with 12 bases aligning to TRBD2. CDR1 is MNHNS and CDR2 is SASEGT in the germline V gene. The V and J ends lost 2 bases and 1 base, in that order; junction bases with no gene match: 10. This CDR3 comprises 19 residues. The sequenced CDR3 bases are TGTGCCAGCAGTGAAAGGGCTAGCGGGGGGGGAACGCGCACAGATACG. It specifies CASSERASGGGTRTDT. The complete CDR3 protein is CASSERASGGGTRTDTQYF.

In regard to this clone: The CDR3 extends 3 residues past the end of the read, so its final part is completed from the germline J gene. The chain recombines TRBV13 with TRBJ2-1; 8 bases are shared with TRBD2. Per the germline V gene, CDR1 is PRHDT and CDR2 is FYEKMQ (reference sequence). The CDR3 covers 16 residues. The V gene end was trimmed by 0 bases and the J gene end by 5 bases; junction bases not matched to a gene: 6. The DNA read from the CDR3 is TGTGCCAGCAGCTTAGGCCAAGCGGGGGTCGACAATGAG. Amino acids: CASSLGQAGVDNE. The entire CDR3 protein reads CASSLGQAGVDNEQFF.

Points on this clone: The read terminates 3 residues before the CDR3 end, so the remaining end is supplied by the germline J gene. The J gene is TRBJ2-5, the V gene TRBV6-1; 7 positions match TRBD2. V shed 0 bases, J shed 0 bases, and the junction held 13 bases outside the gene matches. The length of the CDR3 is 19 residues. Germline CDR1 MNHNS, CDR2 SASEGT. CDR3 amino acids: CASSEAVGRDYPYQETQYF. CDR3 DNA (partial): TGTGCCAGCAGTGAAGCGGTGGGTCGGGACTACCCGTACCAAGAGACC.

A note on this clone: The read terminates 3 residues before the CDR3 end, so the remaining end is supplied by the germline J gene. J is TRBJ1-1 and V is TRBV6-2 or TRBV6-3, with no clear D. Trimming took 7 bases from V and 1 from J, leaving 4 bases between them. The germline V gene encodes CDR1 MNHEY and CDR2 SVGEGT. CDR3 size: 11 residues. The CDR3 DNA, read in part, is TGTGCCAGCATTCGGAACACTGAA. This codes for CASIRNTE. The entire CDR3 is CASIRNTEAFF.

Notes on this clone: The CDR3 extends 3 residues past the end of the read, so its final part is completed from the germline J gene. V is TRBV5-1 and J is TRBJ2-1, with 8 bases aligning to TRBD2. CDR1 is SGHRS and CDR2 is YFSETQ in the germline V gene. V was pared by 0 bases and J by 9 bases, with 8 bases of the junction left unmatched. This CDR3 is 15 amino acids long. The sequenced CDR3 bases are TGCGCCAGCAGCTTGGGAGCGGGAGACGGGCGTGAG. Its protein is CASSLGAGDGRE. The complete CDR3 sequence is CASSLGAGDGREQFF.

For this clone: The CDR3 end falls 3 residues outside the read, so it is completed with the germline J gene. The V and J genes are TRBV7-3 and TRBJ2-1; 9 bases align to TRBD2. Germline values: CDR1 SGHTA, CDR2 FQGTGA. V trimming: 5 bases; J trimming: 7 bases; junction bases outside the gene matches: 3. This CDR3 has 13 amino acids. The CDR3 loop is CASSVGLANEQFF. The DNA read from the CDR3 is TGTGCCAGCAGCGTTGGACTAGCGAATGAG.

Worth noting for this clone: The sequenced fragment ends 3 residues before the CDR3 boundary, so the rest is inferred from the germline J gene. V gene TRBV14 combines with J gene TRBJ2-3, with 11 bases fitting TRBD2. Germline CDR1 is SGHDN and CDR2 is FVKESK. V was pared by 3 bases and J by 0 bases, with 2 bases of the junction left unmatched. CDR3 length equals 16 residues. The CDR3 is CASSQWTSGSTDTQYF. The CDR3 DNA, read in part, is TGTGCCAGCAGCCAGTGGACTAGCGGGAGCACAGATACG.

Points on this clone: The sequence runs out 3 residues before the end of the CDR3; the remainder is reconstructed from the germline J gene. J is TRBJ2-1 and V is TRBV7-9; TRBD1 is a possible D gene (6 bases). V was cut by 6 bases and J by 8 bases, with 17 bases left in between. Germline CDR1 reads SEHNR; CDR2 reads FQNEAQ (reference sequence). This CDR3 comprises 14 residues. CDR3 loop: CASRVGARGDEQFF. The DNA read from the CDR3 is TGTGCCAGCAGGGTGGGGGCTAGAGGCGATGAG. The full variable domain, in which reference TRBV7-9 and TRBJ2-1 provide the parts outside the CDR3, is DTGVSQNPRHKITKRGQNVTFRCDPISEHNRLYWYRQTLGQGPEFLTYFQNEAQLEKSRLLSDRFSAERPKGSFSTLEIQRTEQGDSAMYLCASRVGARGDEQFFGPGTRLTVL.

Of note for this clone: The same CDR3 can be traced to other DNA sequences in this sample. The part of the CDR3 DNA that was read is TGCAGTGCTAGAGATGCGGGGGTGAGCACAGATACG. It codes for CSARDAGVSTDT. The complete CDR3 sequence is CSARDAGVSTDTQYF. This sequence joins TRBV20-1 and TRBJ2-3; 7 bases are shared with TRBD2. Read coverage stops 3 residues before the CDR3 terminus; the germline J gene supplies the remainder. Germline assignment: CDR1 DFQATT and CDR2 SNEGSKA (reference sequence). With V trimmed by 0 bases and J by 0 bases, 3 bases remained unmatched. The CDR3 spans 15 residues.

To note about this clone: From the germline J gene comes the end of the CDR3, since the read stops 3 residues before it. The chain combines TRBV2 with TRBJ1-4; 9 nucleotides match TRBD1. V lost 7 bases and J lost 0; bases outside the gene matches: 3. Germline CDR1 reads SNHLY; CDR2 reads FYNNEI. The CDR3 is 15 residues long. The CDR3 is CASKGQGATNEKLFF. The CDR3 bases that were read are TGTGCCAGCAAGGGACAGGGTGCAACTAATGAAAAA.